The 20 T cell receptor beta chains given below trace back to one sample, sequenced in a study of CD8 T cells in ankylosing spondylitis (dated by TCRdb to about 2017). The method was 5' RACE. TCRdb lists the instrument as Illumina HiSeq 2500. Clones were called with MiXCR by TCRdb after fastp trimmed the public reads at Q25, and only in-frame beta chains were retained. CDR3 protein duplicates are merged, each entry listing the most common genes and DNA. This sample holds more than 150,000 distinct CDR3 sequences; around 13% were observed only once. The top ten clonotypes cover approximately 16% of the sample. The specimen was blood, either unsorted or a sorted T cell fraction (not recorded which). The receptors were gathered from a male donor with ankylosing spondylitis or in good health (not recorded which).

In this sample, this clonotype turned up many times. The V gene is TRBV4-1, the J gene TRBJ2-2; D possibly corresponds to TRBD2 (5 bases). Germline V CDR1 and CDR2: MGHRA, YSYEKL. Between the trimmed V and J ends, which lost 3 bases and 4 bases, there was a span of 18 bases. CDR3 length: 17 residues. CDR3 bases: TGCGCCAGCAGCCATCGCCCGACGGGGTCAGGCACCGGGGAGCTGTTTTTT. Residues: CASSHRPTGSGTGELFF.

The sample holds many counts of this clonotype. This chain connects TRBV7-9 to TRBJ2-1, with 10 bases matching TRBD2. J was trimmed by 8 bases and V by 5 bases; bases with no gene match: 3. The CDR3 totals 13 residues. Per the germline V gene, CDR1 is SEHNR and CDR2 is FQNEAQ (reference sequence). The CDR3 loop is CASSAGLADEQFF. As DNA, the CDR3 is TGTGCCAGCAGCGCCGGACTAGCGGATGAGCAGTTCTTC.

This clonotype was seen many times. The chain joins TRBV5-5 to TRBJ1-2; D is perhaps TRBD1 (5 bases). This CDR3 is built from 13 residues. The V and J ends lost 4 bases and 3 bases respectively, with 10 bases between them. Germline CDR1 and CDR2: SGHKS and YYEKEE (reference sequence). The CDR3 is CASSLGTDYGYTF. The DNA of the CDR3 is TGTGCCAGCAGCCTCGGGACTGACTATGGCTACACCTTC. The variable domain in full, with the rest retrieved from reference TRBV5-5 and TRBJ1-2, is DAGVTQSPTHLIKTRGQQVTLRCSPISGHKSVSWYQQVLGQGPQFIFQYYEKEERGRGNFPDRFSARQFPNYSSELNVNALLLGDSALYLCASSLGTDYGYTFGSGTRLTVV.

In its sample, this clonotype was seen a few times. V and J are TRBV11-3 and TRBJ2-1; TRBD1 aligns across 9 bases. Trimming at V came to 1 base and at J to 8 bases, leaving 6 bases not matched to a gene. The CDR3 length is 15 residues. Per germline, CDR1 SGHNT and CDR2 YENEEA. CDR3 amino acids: CASSLGINRGHEQFF. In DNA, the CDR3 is TGTGCCAGCAGCTTAGGAATTAACAGGGGGCATGAGCAGTTCTTC.

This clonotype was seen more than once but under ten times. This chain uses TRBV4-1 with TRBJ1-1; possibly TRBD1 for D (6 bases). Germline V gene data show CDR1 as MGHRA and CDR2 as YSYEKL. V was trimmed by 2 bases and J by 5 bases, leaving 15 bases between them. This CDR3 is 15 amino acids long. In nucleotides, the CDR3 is TGCGCCAGCAGCCAACAGGGCGGGGGCAGTACTGAAGCTTTCTTT. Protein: CASSQQGGGSTEAFF.

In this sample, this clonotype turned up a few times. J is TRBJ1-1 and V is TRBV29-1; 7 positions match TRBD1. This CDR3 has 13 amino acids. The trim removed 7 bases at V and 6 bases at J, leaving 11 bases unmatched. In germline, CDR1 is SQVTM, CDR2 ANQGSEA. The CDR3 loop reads CSGRRTGGSEAFF. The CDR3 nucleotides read TGCAGCGGCCGTAGGACAGGCGGATCTGAAGCTTTCTTT.

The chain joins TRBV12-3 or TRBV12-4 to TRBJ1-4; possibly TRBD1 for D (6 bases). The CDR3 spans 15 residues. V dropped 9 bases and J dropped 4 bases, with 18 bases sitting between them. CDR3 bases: TGTGCCAGGAGCCAAAAGACAGGCTATAATGAAAAACTGTTTTTT. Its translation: CARSQKTGYNEKLFF.

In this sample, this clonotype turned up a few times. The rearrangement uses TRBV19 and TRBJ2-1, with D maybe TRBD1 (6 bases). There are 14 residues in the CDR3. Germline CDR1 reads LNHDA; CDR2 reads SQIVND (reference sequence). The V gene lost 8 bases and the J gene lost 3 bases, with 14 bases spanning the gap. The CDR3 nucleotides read TGTGCCAGTGGGGGCCCCGGGGTCTACAATGAGCAGTTCTTC. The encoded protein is CASGGPGVYNEQFF.

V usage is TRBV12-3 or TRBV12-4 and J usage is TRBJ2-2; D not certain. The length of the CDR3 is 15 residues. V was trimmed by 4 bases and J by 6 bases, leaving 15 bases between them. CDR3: CASSSTYRGAGELFF. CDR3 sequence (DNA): TGTGCCAGCAGTTCCACGTATCGAGGCGCCGGGGAGCTGTTTTTT.

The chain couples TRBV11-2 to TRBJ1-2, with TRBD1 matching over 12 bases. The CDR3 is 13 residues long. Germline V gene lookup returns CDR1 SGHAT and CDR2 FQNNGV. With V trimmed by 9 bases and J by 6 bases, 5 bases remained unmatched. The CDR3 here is CASLGQGAHGYTF. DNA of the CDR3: TGTGCCAGTCTGGGACAGGGGGCCCATGGCTACACCTTC. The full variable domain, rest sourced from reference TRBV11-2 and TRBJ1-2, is EAGVAQSPRYKIIEKRQSVAFWCNPISGHATLYWYQQILGQGPKLLIQFQNNGVVDDSQLPKDRFSAERLKGVDSTLKIQPAKLEDSAVYLCASLGQGAHGYTFGSGTRLTVV.

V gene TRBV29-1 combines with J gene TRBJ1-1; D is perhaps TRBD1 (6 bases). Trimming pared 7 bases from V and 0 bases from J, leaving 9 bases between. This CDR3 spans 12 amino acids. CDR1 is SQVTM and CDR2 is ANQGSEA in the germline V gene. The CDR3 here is CSGGQLNTEAFF. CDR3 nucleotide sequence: TGCAGCGGGGGGCAACTGAACACTGAAGCTTTCTTT.

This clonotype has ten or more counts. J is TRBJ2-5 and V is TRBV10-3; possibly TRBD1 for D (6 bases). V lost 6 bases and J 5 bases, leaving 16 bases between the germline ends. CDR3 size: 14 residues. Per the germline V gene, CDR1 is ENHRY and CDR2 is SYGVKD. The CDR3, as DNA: TGTGCCATCAGCCTAGAAGGGGGTTTCGAGACCCAGTACTTC. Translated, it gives CAISLEGGFETQYF.

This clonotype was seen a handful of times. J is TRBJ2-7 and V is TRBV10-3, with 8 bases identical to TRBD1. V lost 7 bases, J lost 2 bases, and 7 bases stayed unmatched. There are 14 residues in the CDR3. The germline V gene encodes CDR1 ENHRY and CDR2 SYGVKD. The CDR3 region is CAINPGQGPYEQYF. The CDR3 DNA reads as TGTGCCATCAACCCCGGACAGGGCCCCTACGAGCAGTACTTC.

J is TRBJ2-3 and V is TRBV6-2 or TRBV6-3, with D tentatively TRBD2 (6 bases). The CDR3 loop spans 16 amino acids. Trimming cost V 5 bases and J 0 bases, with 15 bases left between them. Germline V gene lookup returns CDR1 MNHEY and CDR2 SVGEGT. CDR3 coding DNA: TGTGCCAGCAGTCCCTCCGGGGGTTCTAGCACAGATACGCAGTATTTT. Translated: CASSPSGGSSTDTQYF.

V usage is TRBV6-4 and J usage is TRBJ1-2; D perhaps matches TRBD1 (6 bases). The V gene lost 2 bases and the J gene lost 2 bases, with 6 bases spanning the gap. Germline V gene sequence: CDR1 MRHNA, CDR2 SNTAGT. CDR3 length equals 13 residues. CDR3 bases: TGTGCCAGCAGTGACGGACAGAACTATGGCTACACCTTC. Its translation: CASSDGQNYGYTF.

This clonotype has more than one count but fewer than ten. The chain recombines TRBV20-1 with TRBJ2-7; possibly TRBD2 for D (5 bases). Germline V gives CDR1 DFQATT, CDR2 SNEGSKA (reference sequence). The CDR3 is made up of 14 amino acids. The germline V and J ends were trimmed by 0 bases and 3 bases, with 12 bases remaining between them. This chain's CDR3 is CSARDQRGIYEQYF. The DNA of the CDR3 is TGCAGTGCTAGAGATCAACGAGGGATCTACGAGCAGTACTTC.

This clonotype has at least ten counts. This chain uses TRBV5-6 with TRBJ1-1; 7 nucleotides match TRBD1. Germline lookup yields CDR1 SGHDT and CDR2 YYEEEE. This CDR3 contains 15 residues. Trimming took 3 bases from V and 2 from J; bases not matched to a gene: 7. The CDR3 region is CASSYTGTANTEAFF. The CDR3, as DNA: TGTGCCAGCAGCTATACCGGGACAGCAAACACTGAAGCTTTCTTT.

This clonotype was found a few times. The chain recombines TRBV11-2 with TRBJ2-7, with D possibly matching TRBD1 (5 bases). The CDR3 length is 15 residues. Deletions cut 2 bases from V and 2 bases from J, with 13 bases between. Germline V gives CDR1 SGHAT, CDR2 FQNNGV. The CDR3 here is CASSLSPGLTYEQYF. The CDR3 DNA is TGTGCCAGCAGCTTATCCCCAGGGTTGACCTACGAGCAGTACTTC.

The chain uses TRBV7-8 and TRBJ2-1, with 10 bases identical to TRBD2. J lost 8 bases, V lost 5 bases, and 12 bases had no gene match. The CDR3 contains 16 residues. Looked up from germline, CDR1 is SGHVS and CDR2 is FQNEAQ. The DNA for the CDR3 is TGTGCCAGCAGCCCCTCCAGCGGGAGGGCCATCGATGAGCAGTTCTTC. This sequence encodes CASSPSSGRAIDEQFF.

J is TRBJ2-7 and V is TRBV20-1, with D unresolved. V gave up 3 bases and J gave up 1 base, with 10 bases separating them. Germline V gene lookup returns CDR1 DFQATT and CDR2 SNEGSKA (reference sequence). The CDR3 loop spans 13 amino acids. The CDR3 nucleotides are TGCAGTGCTAGGAGGACGGATTCCTACGAGCAGTACTTC. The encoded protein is CSARRTDSYEQYF.